These 8 T cell receptor beta chains share one sample of origin, sequenced in a study. The TRBV12-4/TRBJ1-2 clonotypes were amplified using barcode primers with ligated adaptors. In TCRdb, the multiplex PCR reads were re-called with MiXCR into one record per CDR3 protein. The data show over a hundred distinct CDR3 sequences, approximately 12% seen once. The material sequenced was memory CD4+ T cells sorted from blood. Described subset: memory CD4+ T cells, CD4+CD45RO+CD25-. The receptors stem from a female donor with breast cancer.

This clonotype ranks as hyperexpanded. The chain joins TRBV12-3 or TRBV12-4 to TRBJ1-2; possible D gene TRBD1, 5 bases. The CDR3 consists of 17 residues. Trimming took off 6 bases at V and 0 bases at J, with 20 bases between the two ends. The DNA for the CDR3 is TGTGCCAGCAGCCCGTTTCAAACAGGCCTTCCTAACTATGGCTACACCTTC. As protein: CASSPFQTGLPNYGYTF.

By share, this clonotype counts as large. The chain has TRBV12-3 or TRBV12-4 and TRBJ1-2; possibly TRBD1 for D (5 bases). Trimming left V 5 bases short and J 4 bases short, with 23 bases between. This CDR3 is built from 17 residues. The CDR3 protein is CASSGFETYEGTYGYTF. The CDR3 DNA reads as TGTGCCAGCAGTGGATTTGAGACATACGAGGGGACCTATGGCTACACCTTC.

By its share, this clonotype is large (0.1 to 1%). The chain links TRBV12-3 or TRBV12-4 to TRBJ1-2; 9 positions match TRBD1. The CDR3 length is 15 residues. V was pared by 4 bases and J by 2 bases, with 5 bases of the junction left unmatched. The CDR3 nucleotides are TGTGCCAGCAGTTCATATGGGACAGGGAACTATGGCTACACCTTC. Its protein product is CASSSYGTGNYGYTF.

In this sample, this clonotype is large. The J gene is TRBJ1-2, the V gene TRBV12-3 or TRBV12-4; D call uncertain. Between the trimmed V and J ends, which lost 3 bases and 4 bases, there was a span of 9 bases. CDR3 length: 13 amino acids. The CDR3 DNA reads TGTGCCAGCAGTTTTCCCTACGGCTATGGCTACACCTTC. It encodes CASSFPYGYGYTF.

This clonotype counts as medium-sized. This chain connects TRBV12-3 or TRBV12-4 to TRBJ1-2; perhaps TRBD1 as D (6 bases). Deletions cut 3 bases from V and 2 bases from J, with 7 bases between. The CDR3 has 13 amino acids. As DNA, the CDR3 is TGTGCCAGCAGTTTTCAGGGGAACTATGGCTACACCTTC. Translating it yields CASSFQGNYGYTF.

By its share, this clonotype is large. The V and J genes are TRBV12-3 or TRBV12-4 and TRBJ1-2; D is possibly TRBD1 (6 bases). This CDR3 has 13 amino acids. V was clipped by 6 bases and J by 7 bases, with 15 bases between them. The CDR3 protein is CASRVTGPSGYTF. The CDR3 region has the DNA TGTGCCAGCAGAGTAACAGGGCCTTCTGGCTACACCTTC.

This clonotype is categorized as large. This rearrangement joins TRBV12-3 or TRBV12-4 to TRBJ1-2; possible D gene TRBD1, 5 bases. V lost 4 bases and J 6 bases, leaving 12 bases between the germline ends. CDR3 length: 13 residues. The CDR3 loop is CASSWKGENGYTF. The CDR3 bases are TGTGCCAGCAGTTGGAAAGGGGAAAATGGCTACACCTTC.

This clonotype is termed large. The chain recombines TRBV12-3 or TRBV12-4 with TRBJ1-2; no clear D. V was pared by 5 bases and J by 4 bases, with 8 bases between. The CDR3 sequence is 12 residues long. CDR3 loop: CASSLEVYGYTF. DNA for the CDR3: TGTGCCAGCAGTCTAGAGGTCTATGGCTACACCTTC.